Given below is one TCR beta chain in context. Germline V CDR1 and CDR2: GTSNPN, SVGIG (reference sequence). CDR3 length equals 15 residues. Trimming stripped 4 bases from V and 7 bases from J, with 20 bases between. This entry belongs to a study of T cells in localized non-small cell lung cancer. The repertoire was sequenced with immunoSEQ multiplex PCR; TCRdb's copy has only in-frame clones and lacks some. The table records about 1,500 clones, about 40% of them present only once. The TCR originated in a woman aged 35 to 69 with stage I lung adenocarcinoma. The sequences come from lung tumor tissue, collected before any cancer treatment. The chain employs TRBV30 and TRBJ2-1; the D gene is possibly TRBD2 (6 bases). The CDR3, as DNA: TGTGCCTGGACTAAGATTAGCGGCCAAAAGAATGAGCAGTTCTTC. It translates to CAWTKISGQKNEQFF.